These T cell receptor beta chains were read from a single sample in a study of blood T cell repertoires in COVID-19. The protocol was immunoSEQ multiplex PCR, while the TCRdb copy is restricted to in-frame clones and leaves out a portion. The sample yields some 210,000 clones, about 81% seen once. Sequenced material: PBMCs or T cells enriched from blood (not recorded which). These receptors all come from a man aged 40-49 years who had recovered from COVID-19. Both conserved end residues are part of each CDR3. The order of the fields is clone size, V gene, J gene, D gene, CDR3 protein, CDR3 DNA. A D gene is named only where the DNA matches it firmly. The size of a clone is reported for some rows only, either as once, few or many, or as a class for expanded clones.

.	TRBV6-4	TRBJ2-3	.	CASSEQGLGTDTQYF	TGTGCCAGCAGTGAACAGGGCTTGGGCACAGATACGCAGTATTTT
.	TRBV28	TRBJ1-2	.	CATMEWPARHYGYTF	TGTGCCACCATGGAGTGGCCGGCCCGGCACTATGGCTACACCTTC
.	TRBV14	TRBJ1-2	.	CASSHRPGGYTF	TGTGCCAGCAGCCACCGACCGGGGGGCTACACCTTC
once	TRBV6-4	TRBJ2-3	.	CASSPQRAPTDTQYF	TGTGCCAGCAGCCCCCAGCGGGCTCCCACAGATACGCAGTATTTT
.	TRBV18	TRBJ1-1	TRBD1	CASSPSGGSTEAFF	TGTGCCAGCTCGCCCTCAGGGGGAAGCACTGAAGCTTTCTTT
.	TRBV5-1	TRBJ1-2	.	CASSTGGAQDYGYTF	TGCGCCAGCAGCACCGGGGGGGCGCAAGACTATGGCTACACCTTC
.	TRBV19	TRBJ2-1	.	CASSPGVHSYNEQFF	TGTGCCAGTAGTCCAGGGGTACACTCCTACAATGAGCAGTTCTTC
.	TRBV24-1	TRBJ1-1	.	CATSDLLRTEAFF	TGTGCCACCAGTGATTTGCTGCGAACTGAAGCTTTCTTT
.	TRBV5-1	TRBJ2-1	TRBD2	CASSLLAANNEQFF	TGCGCCAGCAGCTTACTAGCGGCGAACAATGAGCAGTTCTTC
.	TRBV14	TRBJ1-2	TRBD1	CASSPHRGNYGYTF	TGTGCCAGCAGCCCGCACAGGGGCAACTATGGCTACACCTTC
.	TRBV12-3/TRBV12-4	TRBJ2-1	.	CASSLDTPNEQFF	TGTGCCAGCAGTCTGGACACCCCCAATGAGCAGTTCTTC
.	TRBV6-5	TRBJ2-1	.	CASSSSTLSVEQFF	TGTGCCAGCAGTTCCTCGACTCTGTCTGTCGAGCAGTTCTTC
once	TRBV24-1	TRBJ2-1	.	CATSDLGGNEQFF	TGTGCCACCAGTGATTTGGGGGGGAATGAGCAGTTCTTC
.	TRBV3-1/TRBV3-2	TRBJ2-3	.	CASSLRALAVGLDTQYF	TGTGCCAGCAGCCTAAGGGCACTAGCCGTGGGATTGGATACGCAGTATTTT
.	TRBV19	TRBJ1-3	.	CASRSVLEGLLRNTIYF	TGTGCCAGTAGGAGCGTTTTGGAGGGTCTGCTTCGAAACACCATATATTTT
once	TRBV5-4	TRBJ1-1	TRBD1	CASSLPGQMMNTEAFF	TGTGCCAGCAGCTTGCCGGGACAGATGATGAACACTGAAGCTTTCTTT
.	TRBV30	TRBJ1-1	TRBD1	CAWSGQGAEAFF	TGTGCCTGGAGTGGACAGGGCGCTGAAGCTTTCTTT
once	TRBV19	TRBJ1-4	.	CATRVTGHGEKLFF	TGTGCCACCCGAGTTACAGGGCATGGTGAAAAACTGTTTTTT
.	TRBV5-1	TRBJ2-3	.	CASSTGLITDTQYF	TGCGCCAGCAGCACGGGACTGATCACAGATACGCAGTATTTT
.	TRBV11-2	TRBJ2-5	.	CASSLGLVETQYF	TGTGCCAGCAGCTTAGGGCTAGTAGAGACCCAGTACTTC
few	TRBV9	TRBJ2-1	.	CASSVADSWRGNEQFF	TGTGCCAGCAGCGTAGCGGACTCCTGGAGGGGCAATGAGCAGTTCTTC
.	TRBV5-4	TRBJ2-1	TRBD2	CASSLPPGLAGSYNEQFF	TGTGCCAGCAGCTTGCCCCCGGGACTAGCGGGCTCCTACAATGAGCAGTTCTTC
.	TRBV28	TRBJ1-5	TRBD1	CASSSGGNTQPQHF	TGTGCCAGCAGTTCAGGGGGCAATACTCAGCCCCAGCATTTT
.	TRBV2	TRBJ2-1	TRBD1	CASTRQGDNEQFF	TGTGCCAGCACGCGACAGGGGGACAATGAGCAGTTCTTC
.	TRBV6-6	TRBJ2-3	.	CASRGGMAGPTDTQYF	TGTGCCAGCAGAGGAGGAATGGCGGGACCCACAGATACGCAGTATTTT
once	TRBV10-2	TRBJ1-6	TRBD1	CASSVRAGGESPLHF	TGCGCCAGCAGTGTGAGGGCAGGGGGAGAGTCACCCCTCCACTTT
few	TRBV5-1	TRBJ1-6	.	CASSSRTDRSPLHF	TGCGCCAGCAGCTCCCGTACAGACAGATCACCCCTCCACTTT
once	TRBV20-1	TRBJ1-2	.	CSAQQGYGYTF	TGCAGTGCGCAACAGGGTTATGGCTACACCTTC
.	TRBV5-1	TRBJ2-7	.	CASSLVDSVVVYEQYF	TGCGCCAGCAGCTTGGTAGATAGCGTCGTAGTATACGAGCAGTACTTC
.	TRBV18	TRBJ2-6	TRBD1	CASSPRQGTGANVLTF	TGTGCCAGCTCACCGCGACAGGGAACAGGGGCCAACGTCCTGACTTTC
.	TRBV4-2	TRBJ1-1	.	CASRLGDGREYTEAFF	TGTGCCAGCAGACTGGGGGACGGGAGGGAGTACACTGAAGCTTTCTTT
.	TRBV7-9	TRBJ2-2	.	CASREGPNTGELFF	TGTGCCAGCAGGGAGGGTCCGAACACCGGGGAGCTGTTTTTT
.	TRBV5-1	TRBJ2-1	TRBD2	CASSASGSNREQFF	TGCGCCAGCAGCGCTAGCGGGAGTAATCGTGAGCAGTTCTTC
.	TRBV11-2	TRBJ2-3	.	CASSFRGYDTQYF	TGTGCCAGCAGCTTTCGAGGCTACGATACGCAGTATTTT
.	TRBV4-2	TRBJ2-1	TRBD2	CASSATVEAGGQEQFF	TGTGCCAGCAGCGCGACAGTCGAGGCGGGAGGACAGGAGCAGTTCTTC
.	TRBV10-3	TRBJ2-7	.	CAISALTGTSYEQYF	TGTGCCATCAGTGCTTTGACAGGGACTTCCTACGAGCAGTACTTC
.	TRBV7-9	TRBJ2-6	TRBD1	CASSLQSGGAGANVLTF	TGTGCCAGCAGCCTCCAATCAGGGGGCGCTGGGGCCAACGTCCTGACTTTC
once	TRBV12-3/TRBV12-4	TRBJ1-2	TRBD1	CATMGQGVYGYTF	TGTGCCACAATGGGACAGGGGGTCTATGGCTACACCTTC
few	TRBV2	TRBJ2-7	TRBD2	CASSEGGIGDSDSYEQYF	TGTGCCAGCAGTGAGGGGGGGATTGGGGACTCAGACTCCTACGAGCAGTACTTC
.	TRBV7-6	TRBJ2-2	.	CASSLFPGGLFF	TGTGCCAGCAGCTTATTCCCCGGGGGGCTGTTTTTT
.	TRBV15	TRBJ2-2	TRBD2	CATSRGGGVNTGELFF	TGTGCCACCAGCAGAGGCGGGGGGGTAAACACCGGGGAGCTGTTTTTT
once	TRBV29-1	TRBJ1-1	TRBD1	CSHLGSGGANTEAFF	TGCAGCCATCTGGGGTCAGGGGGTGCGAACACTGAAGCTTTCTTT
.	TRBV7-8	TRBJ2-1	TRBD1	CASVPGTGAGNEQFF	TGTGCCAGCGTCCCCGGGACAGGGGCGGGGAATGAGCAGTTCTTC
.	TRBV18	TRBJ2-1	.	CASSPLATNNEQFF	TGTGCCAGCTCACCTCTAGCGACAAACAATGAGCAGTTCTTC
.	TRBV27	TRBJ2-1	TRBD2	CASTRRTSGSVNEQFF	TGTGCCAGCACCCGCCGAACTAGCGGAAGCGTCAATGAGCAGTTCTTC
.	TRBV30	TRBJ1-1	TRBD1	CAWSVQGAPEAFF	TGTGCCTGGAGTGTACAGGGGGCGCCTGAAGCTTTCTTT
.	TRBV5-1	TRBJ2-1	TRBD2	CASSFAGGNEQFF	TGCGCCAGCAGCTTTGCGGGGGGCAATGAGCAGTTCTTC
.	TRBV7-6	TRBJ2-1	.	CASSSRDLESNEQFF	TGTGCCAGCAGCTCCCGGGACTTAGAGTCCAATGAGCAGTTCTTC
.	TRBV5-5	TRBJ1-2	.	CASSVTGTYGYTF	TGTGCCAGCAGCGTAACAGGGACCTATGGCTACACCTTC
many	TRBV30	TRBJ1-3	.	CAWRVASGNTIYF	TGTGCCTGGAGAGTAGCCTCAGGAAACACCATATATTTT
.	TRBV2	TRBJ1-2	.	CASSGHSKSYGYTF	TGTGCCAGCAGTGGGCACAGCAAATCCTATGGCTACACCTTC
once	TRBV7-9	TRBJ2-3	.	CASSGSLDTQYF	TGTGCCAGCAGCGGGAGCTTAGATACGCAGTATTTT
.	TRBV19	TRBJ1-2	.	CASLVGGASIGYTF	TGTGCCAGCCTCGTGGGGGGGGCTTCGATTGGCTACACCTTC
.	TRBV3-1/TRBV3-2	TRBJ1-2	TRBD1	CASSYGQALYGYTF	TGTGCCAGCAGTTACGGACAGGCGCTCTATGGCTACACCTTC
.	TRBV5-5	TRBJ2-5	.	CASSLAQGRETQYF	TGTGCCAGCAGCTTGGCCCAGGGAAGAGAGACCCAGTACTTC
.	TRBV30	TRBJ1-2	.	CAWSGDPNYGYTF	TGTGCCTGGTCGGGGGATCCGAACTATGGCTACACCTTC
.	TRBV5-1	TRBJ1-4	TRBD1	CASSQRPGQTNEKLFF	TGCGCCAGCAGCCAAAGACCGGGACAGACTAATGAAAAACTGTTTTTT
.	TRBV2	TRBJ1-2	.	CATTDLPYGYTF	TGTGCCACGACAGATTTACCGTATGGCTACACCTTC